The T cell receptor beta chain under discussion was sequenced for a study of T cell repertoires and HLA-DP antigens. Study at large: DNA input averaged about 200 ng in sorted CD137+CD4+ and around 1,200 ng in pre-culture CD4+.

The V segment lost 2 bases and the J segment 3 bases; nucleotides outside the gene matches: 8. The CDR3 covers 16 residues. CDR1 MDHEN and CDR2 SYDVKM come from the germline V gene. Primers targeted 54 TRBV and 13 TRBJ segments. Method: immunoSEQ multiplex PCR; TCRdb's copy keeps in-frame clones and lacks some. The sample holds about 73,000 clones, around three quarters seen once. Note on this clone: The antigen is unknown.

The V call is TRBV28, the J call TRBJ2-7, with 9 bases fitting TRBD2. The origin of this receptor is a man between 60 and 70 years old in good health and CMV-seronegative. The sample comprised CD4+ T cells from PBMCs. The CDR3 is CASSLGGLAGHYEQYF. As DNA, the CDR3 is TGTGCCAGCAGTTTAGGTGGCCTAGCGGGGCACTACGAGCAGTACTTC.